Below are 9 T cell receptor beta chains sequenced from a single sample in a study of blood T cells in healthy people across ages (dated by TCRdb to the mid-2010s). To prepare the library, 5' RACE was applied. For sequencing, an Illumina HiSeq 2500 was employed. A second about 7 to 12 cycle PCR used a sample-barcoded 5' primer and a J-beta primer mix. Using fastp at Q25 and MiXCR, TCRdb reprocessed the public reads and kept productive beta chains. Every distinct CDR3 protein forms one entry, paired with its most common genes and DNA. This sample holds about 1.4 million distinct CDR3 sequences; roughly 60% were observed only once. Over 5% of the sample comes from the top ten. Sequenced input: blood. These receptors were obtained from a man between 18 and 29 years old in good health.

This clonotype has just a few counts. The chain joins TRBV7-2 to TRBJ2-4; 12 bases map to TRBD2. The junction had 8 bases not matched to a gene; V was cut back by 1 base and J by 13 bases. This CDR3 is built from 15 residues. CDR1 is SGHTA, CDR2 FQGNSA, per germline. Here the CDR3 DNA reads TGTGCCAGCAGCTTAGTCTCGACTAGCGGGAGAGAGCAGTACTTC. This codes for CASSLVSTSGREQYF.

This chain uses TRBV5-4 with TRBJ2-7; 9 bases align to TRBD2. Germline V gives CDR1 SGHNT, CDR2 YYREEE (reference sequence). CDR3 length: 16 amino acids. V dropped 2 bases and J dropped 1; count of bases not matched to a gene: 7. As DNA, the CDR3 is TGTGCCAGCAGCTTTGGACCTAGCGGGACTTCCTACGAGCAGTACTTC. Protein sequence: CASSFGPSGTSYEQYF.

The chain is built from TRBV25-1 and TRBJ2-1; D perhaps matches TRBD2 (5 bases). The CDR3 loop spans 16 amino acids. CDR1 and CDR2 from the germline V gene are MGHDK and SYGVNS. The V and J ends lost 4 bases and 0 bases respectively, with 13 bases between them. CDR3 sequence: CASSVRGPISYNEQFF. CDR3 sequence (DNA): TGTGCCAGCAGTGTTCGGGGTCCAATCTCCTACAATGAGCAGTTCTTC.

This clonotype has a single count. The chain carries TRBV7-9 and TRBJ2-5, with a weak D call TRBD1 (6 bases). Trimming removed 4 bases from V and 5 bases from J, with 14 bases in between. The length of the CDR3 is 14 residues. Per germline, CDR1 SEHNR and CDR2 FQNEAQ (reference sequence). The CDR3, as DNA: TGTGCCAGCAGCTCGGACAGACGTTGGGAGACCCAGTACTTC. It is translated as CASSSDRRWETQYF. The entire variable domain, with the rest obtained from reference TRBV7-9 and TRBJ2-5, is as follows: DTGVSQNPRHKITKRGQNVTFRCDPISEHNRLYWYRQTLGQGPEFLTYFQNEAQLEKSRLLSDRFSAERPKGSFSTLEIQRTEQGDSAMYLCASSSDRRWETQYFGPGTRLLVL.

This clonotype has just a few counts. The chain combines TRBV11-2 with TRBJ2-7; 9 nucleotides agree with TRBD2. Looked up from germline, CDR1 is SGHAT and CDR2 is FQNNGV. CDR3 size: 14 residues. V trimming: 2 bases; J trimming: 4 bases; junction bases outside the gene matches: 3. Written as DNA, the CDR3 is TGTGCCAGCAGCTTACCTAGCGGGAATTACGAGCAGTACTTC. Translating gives CASSLPSGNYEQYF.

V and J are TRBV9 and TRBJ2-7; 8 bases agree with TRBD1. The CDR3 extends over 15 amino acids. From germline, CDR1 is SGDLS and CDR2 YYNGEE. V lost 3 bases and J lost 4; bases outside the gene matches: 9. The DNA of the CDR3 is TGTGCCAGCAGCGCCTCGGGACAGGTCTTATACGAGCAGTACTTC. Protein: CASSASGQVLYEQYF.

CDR3 in amino acids: CASSLRQGNTDTQYF. Written as DNA, the CDR3 is TGTGCCAGCAGCTTGAGACAGGGGAACACAGATACGCAGTATTTT. The chain has TRBV11-2 and TRBJ2-3; 8 bases line up with TRBD1. J was trimmed by 2 bases and V by 3 bases; bases with no gene match: 4. This CDR3 region has 15 residues. Germline CDR1 and CDR2: SGHAT and FQNNGV.

This chain joins TRBV2 and TRBJ1-2; a weak D match, TRBD1 (6 bases). Germline CDR1 and CDR2: SNHLY and FYNNEI. Trimming left V 6 bases short and J 0 bases short, with 17 bases between. This CDR3 spans 16 amino acids. CDR3 residues: CASSLLTGRANYGYTF. In DNA form, the CDR3 reads TGTGCCAGCAGCCTGCTGACAGGCCGGGCTAACTATGGCTACACCTTC.

This chain connects TRBV5-1 to TRBJ2-1, with 7 bases identical to TRBD2. In germline, CDR1 is SGHRS, CDR2 YFSETQ. This CDR3 contains 12 residues. V lost 0 bases and J lost 12; bases outside the gene matches: 3. CDR3 amino acids: CASSLEAGTQFF. CDR3 coding DNA: TGCGCCAGCAGCTTGGAAGCGGGAACGCAGTTCTTC. Based on the CDR3 plus reference TRBV5-1 and TRBJ2-1, the full variable domain is KAGVTQTPRYLIKTRGQQVTLSCSPISGHRSVSWYQQTPGQGLQFLFEYFSETQRNKGNFPGRFSGRQFSNSRSEMNVSTLELGDSALYLCASSLEAGTQFFGPGTRLTVL.